The table lists the clone carrying this TCR beta chain with a count of one. Deletions cut 5 bases from V and 6 bases from J, with 17 bases between. Per the germline V gene, CDR1 is GTSNPN and CDR2 is SVGIG (reference sequence). The CDR3 is 13 amino acids. This entry belongs to a study of cytomegalovirus exposure and HLA in healthy donors. The PCR had 60 Vbeta and 13 Jbeta primers. Sequencing used immunoSEQ multiplex PCR; TCRdb keeps in-frame clones, though not all of them. The table lists around 88,000 clones, approximately 74% of them singletons. The sample consisted of PBMCs. This sequence was found in a male donor in good health and CMV-seronegative. The chain employs TRBV30 and TRBJ2-7; TRBD2 might be the D (5 bases). CDR3 DNA: TGTGCCTGGGCCGCTGGAATGGAGGTCGAGCAGTACTTC. Residues: CAWAAGMEVEQYF. Full variable domain (missing parts from reference TRBV30 and TRBJ2-7): SQTIHQWPATLVQPVGSPLSLECTVEGTSNPNLYWYRQAAGRGLQLLFYSVGIGQISSEVPQNLSASRPQDRQFILSSKKLLLSDSGFYLCAWAAGMEVEQYFGPGTRLTVT.